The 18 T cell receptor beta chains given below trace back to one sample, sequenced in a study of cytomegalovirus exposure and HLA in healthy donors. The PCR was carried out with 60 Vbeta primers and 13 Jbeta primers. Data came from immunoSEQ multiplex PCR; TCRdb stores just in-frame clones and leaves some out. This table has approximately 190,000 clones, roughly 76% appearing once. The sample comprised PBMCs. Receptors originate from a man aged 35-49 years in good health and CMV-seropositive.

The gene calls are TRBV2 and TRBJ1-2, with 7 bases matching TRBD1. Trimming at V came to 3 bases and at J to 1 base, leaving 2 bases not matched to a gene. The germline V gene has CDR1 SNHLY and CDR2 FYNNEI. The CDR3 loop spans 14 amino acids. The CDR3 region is CASSDPGGNYGYTF. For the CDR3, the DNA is TGTGCCAGCAGTGATCCAGGGGGTAACTATGGCTACACCTTC. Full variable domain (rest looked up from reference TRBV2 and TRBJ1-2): EPEVTQTPSHQVTQMGQEVILRCVPISNHLYFYWYRQILGQKVEFLVSFYNNEISEKSEIFDDQFSVERPDGSNFTLKIRSTKLEDSAMYFCASSDPGGNYGYTFGSGTRLTVV.

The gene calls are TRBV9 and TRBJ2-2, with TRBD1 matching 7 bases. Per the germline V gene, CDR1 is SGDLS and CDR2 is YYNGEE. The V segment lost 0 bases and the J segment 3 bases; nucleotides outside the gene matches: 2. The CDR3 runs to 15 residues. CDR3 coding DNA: TGTGCCAGCAGCGTAGTAACAGGGGACACCGGGGAGCTGTTTTTT. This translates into CASSVVTGDTGELFF.

CDR3 residues: CASSVGRLGQGAIGYTF. The CDR3 nucleotides read TGTGCCAGCAGCGTAGGAAGATTGGGACAGGGGGCCATTGGCTACACCTTC. J is TRBJ1-2 and V is TRBV9, with TRBD1 matching 12 bases. Trimming cost V 0 bases and J 7 bases; bases outside gene matches: 10. The CDR3 is 17 amino acids. Per germline, CDR1 SGDLS and CDR2 YYNGEE.

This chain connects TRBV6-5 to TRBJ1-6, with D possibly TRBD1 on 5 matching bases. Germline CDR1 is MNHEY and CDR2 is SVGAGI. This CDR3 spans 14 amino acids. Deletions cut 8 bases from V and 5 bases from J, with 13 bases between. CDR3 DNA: TGTGCCAGCGGGGGGACGCTGGATAATTCACCCCTCCACTTT. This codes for CASGGTLDNSPLHF.

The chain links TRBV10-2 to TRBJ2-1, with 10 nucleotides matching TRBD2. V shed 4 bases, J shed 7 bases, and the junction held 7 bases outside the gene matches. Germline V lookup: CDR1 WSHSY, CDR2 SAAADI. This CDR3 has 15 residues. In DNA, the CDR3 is TGCGCCAGCAGTGCGAGCGGGGGGGCATCAAATGAGCAGTTCTTC. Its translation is CASSASGGASNEQFF.

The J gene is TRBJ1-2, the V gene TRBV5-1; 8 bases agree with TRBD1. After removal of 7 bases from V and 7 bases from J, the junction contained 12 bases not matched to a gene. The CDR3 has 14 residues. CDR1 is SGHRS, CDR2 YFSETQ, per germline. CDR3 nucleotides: TGCGCCAGCCAACCGATTCAGGGGGCGGGTGGCTACACCTTC. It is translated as CASQPIQGAGGYTF. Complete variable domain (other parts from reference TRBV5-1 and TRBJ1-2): KAGVTQTPRYLIKTRGQQVTLSCSPISGHRSVSWYQQTPGQGLQFLFEYFSETQRNKGNFPGRFSGRQFSNSRSEMNVSTLELGDSALYLCASQPIQGAGGYTFGSGTRLTVV.

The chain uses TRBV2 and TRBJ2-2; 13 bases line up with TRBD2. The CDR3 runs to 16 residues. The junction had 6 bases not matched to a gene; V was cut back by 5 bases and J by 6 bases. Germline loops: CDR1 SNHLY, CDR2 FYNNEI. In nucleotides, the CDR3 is TGTGCCAGCAGTCCGGGACTAGCGGGGATAGCCGGGGAGCTGTTTTTT. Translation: CASSPGLAGIAGELFF.

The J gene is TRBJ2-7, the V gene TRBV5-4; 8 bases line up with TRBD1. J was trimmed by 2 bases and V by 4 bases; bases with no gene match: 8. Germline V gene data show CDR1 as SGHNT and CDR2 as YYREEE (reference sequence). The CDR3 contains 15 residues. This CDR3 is CASSNYQGAPYEQYF. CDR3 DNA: TGTGCCAGCAGCAATTACCAGGGGGCCCCCTACGAGCAGTACTTC. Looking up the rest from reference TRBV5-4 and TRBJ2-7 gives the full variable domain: ETGVTQSPTHLIKTRGQQVTLRCSSQSGHNTVSWYQQALGQGPQFIFQYYREEENGRGNFPPRFSGLQFPNYSSELNVNALELDDSALYLCASSNYQGAPYEQYFGPGTRLTVT.

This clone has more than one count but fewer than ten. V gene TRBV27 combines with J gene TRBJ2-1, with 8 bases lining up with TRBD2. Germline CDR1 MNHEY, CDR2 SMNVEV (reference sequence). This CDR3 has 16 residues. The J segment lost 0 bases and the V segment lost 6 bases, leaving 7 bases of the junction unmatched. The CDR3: CASRAGGFNSYNEQFF. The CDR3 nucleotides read TGTGCCAGCAGGGCGGGGGGTTTCAACTCCTACAATGAGCAGTTCTTC.

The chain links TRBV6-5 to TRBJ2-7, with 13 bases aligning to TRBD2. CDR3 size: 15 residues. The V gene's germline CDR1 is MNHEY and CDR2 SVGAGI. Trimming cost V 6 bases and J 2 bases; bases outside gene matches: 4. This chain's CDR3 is CASRPGTSGAYEQYF. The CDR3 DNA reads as TGTGCCAGCAGACCGGGGACTAGCGGGGCCTACGAGCAGTACTTC.

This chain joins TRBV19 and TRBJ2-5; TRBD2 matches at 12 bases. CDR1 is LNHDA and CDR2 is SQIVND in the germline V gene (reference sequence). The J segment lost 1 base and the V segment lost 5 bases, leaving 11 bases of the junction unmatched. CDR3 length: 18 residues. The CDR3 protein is CASSLRLAGEAPQETQYF. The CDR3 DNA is TGTGCCAGTAGTTTAAGACTAGCGGGGGAAGCTCCCCAAGAGACCCAGTACTTC.

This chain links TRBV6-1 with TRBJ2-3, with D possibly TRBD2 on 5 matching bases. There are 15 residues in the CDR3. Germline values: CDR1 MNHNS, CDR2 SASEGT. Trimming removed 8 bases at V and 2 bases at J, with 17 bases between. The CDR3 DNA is TGTGCCAGCCGAAGGCTAGCTTTTTTCACAGATACGCAGTATTTT. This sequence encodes CASRRLAFFTDTQYF.

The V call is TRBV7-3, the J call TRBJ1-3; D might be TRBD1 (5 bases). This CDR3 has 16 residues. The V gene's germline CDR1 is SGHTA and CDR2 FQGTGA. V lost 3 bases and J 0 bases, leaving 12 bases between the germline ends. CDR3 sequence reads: CASSFGPGGSGNTIYF. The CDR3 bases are TGTGCCAGCAGCTTCGGGCCCGGGGGCTCTGGAAACACCATATATTTT.

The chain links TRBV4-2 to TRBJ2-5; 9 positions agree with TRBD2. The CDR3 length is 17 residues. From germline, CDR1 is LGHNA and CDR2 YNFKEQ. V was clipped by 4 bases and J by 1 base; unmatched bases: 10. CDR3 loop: CASSPEEAGGPQETQYF. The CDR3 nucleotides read TGTGCCAGCAGCCCCGAGGAGGCGGGGGGGCCCCAAGAGACCCAGTACTTC.

The CDR3 region has the DNA TGTGCCAGTGGGGGGACAGGGGATGCGTGGACTGAAGCTTTCTTT. This encodes CASGGTGDAWTEAFF. V is TRBV19 and J is TRBJ1-1, with 10 bases lining up with TRBD1. Germline values: CDR1 LNHDA, CDR2 SQIVND (reference sequence). Trimming cost V 8 bases and J 5 bases; bases outside gene matches: 11. The CDR3 sequence is 15 residues long.

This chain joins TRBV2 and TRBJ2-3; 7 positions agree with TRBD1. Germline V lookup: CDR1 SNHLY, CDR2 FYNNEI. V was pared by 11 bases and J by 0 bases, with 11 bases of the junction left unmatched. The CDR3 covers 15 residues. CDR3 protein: CAGKRQGKSTDTQYF. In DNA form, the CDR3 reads TGTGCCGGTAAAAGACAGGGAAAGAGCACAGATACGCAGTATTTT.

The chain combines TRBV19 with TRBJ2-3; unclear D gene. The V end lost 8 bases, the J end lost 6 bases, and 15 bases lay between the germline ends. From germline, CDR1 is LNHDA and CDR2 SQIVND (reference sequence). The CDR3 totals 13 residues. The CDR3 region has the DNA TGTGCCAGTGGCCCCACCCTCACGGATACGCAGTATTTT. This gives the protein CASGPTLTDTQYF. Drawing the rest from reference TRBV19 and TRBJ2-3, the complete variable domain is DGGITQSPKYLFRKEGQNVTLSCEQNLNHDAMYWYRQDPGQGLRLIYYSQIVNDFQKGDIAEGYSVSREKKESFPLTVTSAQKNPTAFYLCASGPTLTDTQYFGPGTRLTVL.

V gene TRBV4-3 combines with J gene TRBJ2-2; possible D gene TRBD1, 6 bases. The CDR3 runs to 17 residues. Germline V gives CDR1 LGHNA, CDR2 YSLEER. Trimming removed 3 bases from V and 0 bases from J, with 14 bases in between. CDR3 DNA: TGCGCCAGCAGCCAGGACTTCCGGACAGCGAACACCGGGGAGCTGTTTTTT. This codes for CASSQDFRTANTGELFF.